This TCR beta chain was profiled in a study of control samples from healthy donors and cancer patients. Germline V gene sequence: CDR1 SNHLY, CDR2 FYNNEI. The V gene lost 7 bases and the J gene lost 5 bases, with 9 bases spanning the gap. The CDR3 length is 12 residues. Measured with immunoSEQ multiplex PCR; TCRdb has only the in-frame clones, and not every one. The sample has 170,000 or so clones, roughly 89% seen once; the top ten hold 1.2% to 1.5%. The clonotype originates from a woman in her forties or fifties in good health. The chain is built from TRBV2 and TRBJ1-5, with a possible D match to TRBD1 (5 bases). What was sequenced was blood. In DNA form, the CDR3 reads TGTGCCAGCATGGGGGGGGATCAGCCCCAGCATTTT. Its protein is CASMGGDQPQHF.